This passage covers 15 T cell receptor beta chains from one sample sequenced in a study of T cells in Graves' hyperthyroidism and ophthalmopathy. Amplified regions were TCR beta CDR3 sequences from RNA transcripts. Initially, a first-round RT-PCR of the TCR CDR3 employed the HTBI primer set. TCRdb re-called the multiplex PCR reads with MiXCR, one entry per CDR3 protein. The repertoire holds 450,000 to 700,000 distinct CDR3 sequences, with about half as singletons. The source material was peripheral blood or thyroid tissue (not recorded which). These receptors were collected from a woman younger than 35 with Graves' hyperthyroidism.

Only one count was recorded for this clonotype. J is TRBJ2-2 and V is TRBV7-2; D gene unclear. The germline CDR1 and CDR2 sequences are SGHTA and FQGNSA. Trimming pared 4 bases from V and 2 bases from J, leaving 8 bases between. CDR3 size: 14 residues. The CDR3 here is CASSSDFNTGELFF. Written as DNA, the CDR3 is TGTGCCAGCAGCTCCGACTTTAACACCGGGGAGCTGTTTTTT.

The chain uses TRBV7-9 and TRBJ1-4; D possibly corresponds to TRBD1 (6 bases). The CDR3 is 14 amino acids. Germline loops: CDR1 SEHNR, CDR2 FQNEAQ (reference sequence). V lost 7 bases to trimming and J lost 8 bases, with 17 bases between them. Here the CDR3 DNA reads TGTGCCAGCACCCAAGGGCAGGGGCAGGAAAAACTGTTTTTT. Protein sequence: CASTQGQGQEKLFF.

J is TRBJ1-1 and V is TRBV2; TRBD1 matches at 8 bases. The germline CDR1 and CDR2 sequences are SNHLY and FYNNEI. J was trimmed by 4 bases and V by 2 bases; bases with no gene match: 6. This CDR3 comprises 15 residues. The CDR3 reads CASSESDRAGTEAFF. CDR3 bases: TGTGCCAGCAGTGAATCGGACAGGGCCGGCACTGAAGCTTTCTTT.

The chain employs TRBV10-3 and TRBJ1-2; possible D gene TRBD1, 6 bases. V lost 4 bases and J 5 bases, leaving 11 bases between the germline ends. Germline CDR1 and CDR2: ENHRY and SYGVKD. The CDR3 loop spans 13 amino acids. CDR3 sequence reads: CAISGTALYGYTF. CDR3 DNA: TGTGCCATCAGTGGGACAGCCCTGTATGGCTACACCTTC.

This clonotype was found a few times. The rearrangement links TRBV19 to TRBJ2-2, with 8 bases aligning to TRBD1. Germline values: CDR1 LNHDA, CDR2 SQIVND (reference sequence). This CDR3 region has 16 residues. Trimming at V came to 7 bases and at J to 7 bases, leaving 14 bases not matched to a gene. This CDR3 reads CASNPLDRGTHGELFF. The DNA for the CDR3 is TGTGCCAGTAATCCCTTAGACAGGGGTACTCACGGGGAGCTGTTTTTT.

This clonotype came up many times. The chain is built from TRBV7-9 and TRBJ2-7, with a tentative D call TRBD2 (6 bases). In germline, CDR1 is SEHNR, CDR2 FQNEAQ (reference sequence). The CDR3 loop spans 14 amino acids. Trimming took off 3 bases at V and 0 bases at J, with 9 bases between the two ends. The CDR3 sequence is CASSFIGSSYEQYF. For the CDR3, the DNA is TGTGCCAGCAGCTTTATCGGGAGCTCCTACGAGCAGTACTTC. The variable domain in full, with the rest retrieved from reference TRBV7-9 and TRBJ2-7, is DTGVSQNPRHKITKRGQNVTFRCDPISEHNRLYWYRQTLGQGPEFLTYFQNEAQLEKSRLLSDRFSAERPKGSFSTLEIQRTEQGDSAMYLCASSFIGSSYEQYFGPGTRLTVT.

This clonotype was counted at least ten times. The CDR3 region has the DNA TGCGCCAGCACCAACCGGGACATCTCCTACGAGCAGTACTTC. This sequence encodes CASTNRDISYEQYF. The chain links TRBV5-1 to TRBJ2-7; weak D call: TRBD1 (6 bases). The V end was cut by 6 bases, the J end by 0 bases, with 13 bases between. CDR1 is SGHRS, CDR2 YFSETQ, per germline. CDR3 length equals 14 residues.

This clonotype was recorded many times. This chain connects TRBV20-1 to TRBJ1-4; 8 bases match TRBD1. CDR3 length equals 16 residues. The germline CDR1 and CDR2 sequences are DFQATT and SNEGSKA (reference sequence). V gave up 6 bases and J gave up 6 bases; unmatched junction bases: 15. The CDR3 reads CSASGQGEGGDEKLFF. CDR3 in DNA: TGCAGTGCGAGCGGACAGGGAGAGGGGGGGGATGAAAAACTGTTTTTT.

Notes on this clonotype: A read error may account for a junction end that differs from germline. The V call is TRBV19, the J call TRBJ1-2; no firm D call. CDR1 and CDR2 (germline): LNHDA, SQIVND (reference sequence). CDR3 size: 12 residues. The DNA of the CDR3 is TGTGCCAATAGTATTTTTGCCTATGGCTACACCTTC. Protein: CANSIFAYGYTF.

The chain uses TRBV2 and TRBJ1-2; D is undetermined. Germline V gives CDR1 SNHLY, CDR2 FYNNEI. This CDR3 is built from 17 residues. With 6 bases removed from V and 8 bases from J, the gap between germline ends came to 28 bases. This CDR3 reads CASRLLESQDAGYGYTF. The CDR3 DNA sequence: TGTGCCAGCAGGTTATTGGAAAGCCAAGACGCAGGATACGGCTACACCTTC.

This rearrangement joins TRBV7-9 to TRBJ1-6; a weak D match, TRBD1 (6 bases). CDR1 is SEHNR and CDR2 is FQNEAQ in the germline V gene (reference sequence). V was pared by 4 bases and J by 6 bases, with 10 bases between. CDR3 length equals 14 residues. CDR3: CASSWTAGNSPLHF. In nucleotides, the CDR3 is TGTGCCAGCAGCTGGACAGCCGGTAATTCACCCCTCCACTTT.

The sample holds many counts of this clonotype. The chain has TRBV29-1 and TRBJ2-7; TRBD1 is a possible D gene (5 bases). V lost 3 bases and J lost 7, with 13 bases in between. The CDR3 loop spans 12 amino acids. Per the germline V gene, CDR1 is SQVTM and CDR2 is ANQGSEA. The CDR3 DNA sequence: TGCAGCGTTGACACGGTCTCAGGGGAGCAGTACTTC. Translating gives CSVDTVSGEQYF.

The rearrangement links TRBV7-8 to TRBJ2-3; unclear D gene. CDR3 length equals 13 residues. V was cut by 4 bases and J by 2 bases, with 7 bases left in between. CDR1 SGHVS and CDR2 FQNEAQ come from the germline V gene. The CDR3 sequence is CASSSSNTDTQYF. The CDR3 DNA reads TGTGCCAGCAGCTCATCCAACACAGATACGCAGTATTTT.

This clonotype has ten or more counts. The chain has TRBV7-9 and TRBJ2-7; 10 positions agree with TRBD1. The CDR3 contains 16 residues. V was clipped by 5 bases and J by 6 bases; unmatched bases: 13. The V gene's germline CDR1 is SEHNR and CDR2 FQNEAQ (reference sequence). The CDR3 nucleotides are TGTGCCAGCAGCCCTAGGCGGGGGACAGGGGACACCGAGCAGTACTTC. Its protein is CASSPRRGTGDTEQYF.

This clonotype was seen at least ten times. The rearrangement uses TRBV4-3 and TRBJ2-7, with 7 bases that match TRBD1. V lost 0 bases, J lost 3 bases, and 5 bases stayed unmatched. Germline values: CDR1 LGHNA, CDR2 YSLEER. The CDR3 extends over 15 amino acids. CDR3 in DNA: TGCGCCAGCAGCCAAGATGGGGGACAGTTCTACGAGCAGTACTTC. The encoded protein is CASSQDGGQFYEQYF.